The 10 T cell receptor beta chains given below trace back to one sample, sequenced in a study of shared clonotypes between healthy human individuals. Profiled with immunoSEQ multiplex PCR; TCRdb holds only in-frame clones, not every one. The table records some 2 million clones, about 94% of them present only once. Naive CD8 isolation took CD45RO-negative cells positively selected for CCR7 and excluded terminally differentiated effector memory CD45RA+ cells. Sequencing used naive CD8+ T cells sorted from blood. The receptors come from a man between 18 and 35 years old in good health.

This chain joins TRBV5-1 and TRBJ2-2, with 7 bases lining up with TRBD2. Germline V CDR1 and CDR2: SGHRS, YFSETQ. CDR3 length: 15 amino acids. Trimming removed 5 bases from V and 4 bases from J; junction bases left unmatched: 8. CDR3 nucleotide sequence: TGCGCCAGCAGAATTGCGGGAGCGGTCACCGGGGAGCTGTTTTTT. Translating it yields CASRIAGAVTGELFF.

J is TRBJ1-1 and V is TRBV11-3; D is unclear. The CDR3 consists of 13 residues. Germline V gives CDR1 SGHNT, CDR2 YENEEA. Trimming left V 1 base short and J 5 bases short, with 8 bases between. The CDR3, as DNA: TGTGCCAGCAGCTTAGTTGAGACAACTGAAGCTTTCTTT. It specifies CASSLVETTEAFF.

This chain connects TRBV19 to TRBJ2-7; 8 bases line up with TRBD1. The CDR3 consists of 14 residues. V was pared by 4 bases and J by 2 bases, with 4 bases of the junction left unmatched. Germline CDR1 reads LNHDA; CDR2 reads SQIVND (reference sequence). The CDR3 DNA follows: TGTGCCAGTAGTACCGACAGGGGTGCCTACGAGCAGTACTTC. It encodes CASSTDRGAYEQYF.

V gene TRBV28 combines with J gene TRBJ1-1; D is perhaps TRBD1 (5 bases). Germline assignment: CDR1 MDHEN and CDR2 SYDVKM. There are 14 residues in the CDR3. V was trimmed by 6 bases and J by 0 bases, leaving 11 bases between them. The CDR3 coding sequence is TGTGCCAGCAGGTTGACAGCCATGAACACTGAAGCTTTCTTT. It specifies CASRLTAMNTEAFF.

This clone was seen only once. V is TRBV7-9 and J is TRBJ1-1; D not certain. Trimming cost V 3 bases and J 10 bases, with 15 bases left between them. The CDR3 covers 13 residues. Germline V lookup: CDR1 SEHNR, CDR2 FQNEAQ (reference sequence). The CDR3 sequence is CASSFESGLAAFF. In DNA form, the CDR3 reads TGTGCCAGCAGCTTCGAATCCGGATTGGCAGCTTTCTTT. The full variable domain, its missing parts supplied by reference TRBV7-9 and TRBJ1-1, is DTGVSQNPRHKITKRGQNVTFRCDPISEHNRLYWYRQTLGQGPEFLTYFQNEAQLEKSRLLSDRFSAERPKGSFSTLEIQRTEQGDSAMYLCASSFESGLAAFFGQGTRLTVV.

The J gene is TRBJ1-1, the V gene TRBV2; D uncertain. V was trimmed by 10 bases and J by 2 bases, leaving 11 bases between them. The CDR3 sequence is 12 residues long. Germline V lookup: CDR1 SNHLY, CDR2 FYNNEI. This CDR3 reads CAIQGLNTEAFF. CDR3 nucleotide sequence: TGTGCCATCCAAGGTCTAAACACTGAAGCTTTCTTT.

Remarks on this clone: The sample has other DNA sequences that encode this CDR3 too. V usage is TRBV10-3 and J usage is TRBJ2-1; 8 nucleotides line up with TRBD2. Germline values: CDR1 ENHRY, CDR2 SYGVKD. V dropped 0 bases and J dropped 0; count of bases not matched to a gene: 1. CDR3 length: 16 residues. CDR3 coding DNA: TGTGCCATCAGTGAGTCCGGGACTAGCTCCTACAATGAGCAGTTCTTC. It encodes CAISESGTSSYNEQFF.

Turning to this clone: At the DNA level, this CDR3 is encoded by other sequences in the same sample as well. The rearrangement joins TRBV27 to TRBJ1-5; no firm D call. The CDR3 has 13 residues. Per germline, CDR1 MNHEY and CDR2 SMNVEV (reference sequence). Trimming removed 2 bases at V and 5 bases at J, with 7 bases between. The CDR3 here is CASSLTGYQPQHF. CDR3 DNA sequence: TGTGCCAGCAGTTTAACGGGTTATCAGCCCCAGCATTTT.

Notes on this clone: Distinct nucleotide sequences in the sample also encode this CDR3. CDR3 coding DNA: TGTGCCAGCAGCGTAGAGGGCGGAGACTACGAGCAGTACTTC. Its protein is CASSVEGGDYEQYF. The chain is built from TRBV9 and TRBJ2-7; no firm D call. CDR3 size: 14 residues. V was pared by 0 bases and J by 3 bases, with 10 bases between. Germline values: CDR1 SGDLS, CDR2 YYNGEE. Based on the CDR3 plus reference TRBV9 and TRBJ2-7, the full variable domain is DSGVTQTPKHLITATGQRVTLRCSPRSGDLSVYWYQQSLDQGLQFLIQYYNGEERAKGNILERFSAQQFPDLHSELNLSSLELGDSALYFCASSVEGGDYEQYFGPGTRLTVT.

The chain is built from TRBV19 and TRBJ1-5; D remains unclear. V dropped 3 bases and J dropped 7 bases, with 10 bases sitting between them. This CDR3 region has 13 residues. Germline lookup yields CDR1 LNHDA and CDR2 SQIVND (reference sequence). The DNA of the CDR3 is TGTGCCAGTAGTATTGGACTCTGGCAGCCCCAGCATTTT. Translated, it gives CASSIGLWQPQHF.